The next 32 T cell receptor beta chains were all read from a single sample in a study of blood T cell repertoires in COVID-19. Some clones are missing from TCRdb's copy, which holds only in-frame ones; the method was immunoSEQ multiplex PCR. Of 140,000 to 150,000 clones listed, approximately 85% are singletons. The sequenced sample was peripheral blood. Receptors originate from a man in his 70s with acute or convalescent COVID-19.

DNA of the CDR3: TGTGCCAGCAGTAGCAAGGGAGACCAGCCCCAGCATTTT. The encoded protein is CASSSKGDQPQHF. J is TRBJ1-5 and V is TRBV6-1; D is undetermined. CDR1 is MNHNS, CDR2 SASEGT, per germline. This CDR3 has 13 amino acids. V lost 5 bases and J lost 7, with 12 bases in between.

This chain links TRBV6-1 with TRBJ2-3; a possible D gene is TRBD2 (5 bases). Trimming took off 6 bases at V and 0 bases at J, with 7 bases between the two ends. CDR3 size: 13 residues. Germline values: CDR1 MNHNS, CDR2 SASEGT. CDR3 sequence (DNA): TGTGCCAGCAGGACTACTAGCACAGATACGCAGTATTTT. This encodes CASRTTSTDTQYF.

The chain joins TRBV5-6 to TRBJ1-2; no clear D gene. CDR1 and CDR2 from the germline V gene are SGHDT and YYEEEE. The CDR3 runs to 14 residues. V was pared by 5 bases and J by 2 bases, with 13 bases between. CDR3 nucleotides: TGTGCCAGCAGTCCAGGCAACAGAAACTATGGCTACACCTTC. Its protein product is CASSPGNRNYGYTF.

The chain combines TRBV30 with TRBJ2-4; D may be TRBD1 (7 bases). Trimming shortened V by 3 bases and J by 0 bases, and 15 bases separated the two germline ends. The V gene's germline CDR1 is GTSNPN and CDR2 SVGIG (reference sequence). The CDR3 is 16 residues long. The CDR3 loop is CAWSGGQLLAKNIQYF. The DNA for the CDR3 is TGTGCCTGGAGCGGGGGACAGCTGCTAGCCAAAAACATTCAGTACTTC.

The chain joins TRBV19 to TRBJ2-1; 13 bases line up with TRBD2. J gave up 0 bases and V 7 bases, and 9 bases lay outside the gene matches. CDR1 LNHDA and CDR2 SQIVND come from the germline V gene (reference sequence). The CDR3 extends over 18 amino acids. CDR3 DNA sequence: TGTGCCAGTATTCAGACTAGCGGGGGGTCGAGCTCCTACAATGAGCAGTTCTTC. It codes for CASIQTSGGSSSYNEQFF.

The J gene is TRBJ2-1, the V gene TRBV5-5; no reliable D call. Trimming removed 1 base from V and 2 bases from J, with 4 bases in between. The germline V gene encodes CDR1 SGHKS and CDR2 YYEKEE (reference sequence). The CDR3 runs 13 residues. For the CDR3, the DNA is TGTGCCAGCAGCTTGTCTGCCTACAATGAGCAGTTCTTC. Protein product: CASSLSAYNEQFF.

V is TRBV5-1 and J is TRBJ1-2; TRBD1 matches at 7 bases. This CDR3 has 15 amino acids. CDR1 is SGHRS and CDR2 is YFSETQ in the germline V gene. The V segment lost 2 bases and the J segment 8 bases; nucleotides outside the gene matches: 12. CDR3 in amino acids: CASSFNPMTGYGYTF. CDR3 coding DNA: TGCGCCAGCAGCTTTAACCCGATGACAGGGTACGGCTACACCTTC.

This chain joins TRBV2 and TRBJ2-4; 7 bases fit TRBD2. Germline trimming cut 5 bases from V and 8 bases from J; bases unmatched to any gene: 9. This CDR3 has 14 amino acids. Germline lookup yields CDR1 SNHLY and CDR2 FYNNEI. The CDR3 reads CASSSPNSGDIQYF. The CDR3 DNA sequence: TGTGCCAGCAGTTCACCCAACAGCGGGGACATTCAGTACTTC.

V is TRBV4-1 and J is TRBJ2-1, with TRBD2 matching 9 bases. Germline V gene lookup returns CDR1 MGHRA and CDR2 YSYEKL. The CDR3 runs to 16 residues. V trimming: 0 bases; J trimming: 6 bases; junction bases outside the gene matches: 6. CDR3 sequence: CASSQDPSGGSNEQFF. The CDR3, as DNA: TGCGCCAGCAGCCAAGACCCCAGCGGGGGGTCCAATGAGCAGTTCTTC.

V usage is TRBV5-1 and J usage is TRBJ2-7, with 7 bases aligning to TRBD1. The CDR3 spans 15 residues. From germline, CDR1 is SGHRS and CDR2 YFSETQ. Germline trimming cut 1 base from V and 2 bases from J; bases unmatched to any gene: 6. The CDR3 bases are TGCGCCAGCAGCTTGCTCCCGGGACAGACCTACGAGCAGTACTTC. Protein: CASSLLPGQTYEQYF.

The chain recombines TRBV10-1 with TRBJ2-1; 8 nucleotides align to TRBD2. The CDR3 totals 15 residues. The germline CDR1 and CDR2 sequences are WNHNN and SYGVQD (reference sequence). The junction had 7 bases not matched to a gene; V was cut back by 4 bases and J by 5 bases. The CDR3 loop is CASSVGTRNNNEQFF. The CDR3 DNA reads TGCGCCAGCAGTGTAGGGACTAGAAACAACAATGAGCAGTTCTTC.

The J gene is TRBJ2-5, the V gene TRBV28; 10 nucleotides align to TRBD1. The CDR3 is made up of 20 amino acids. Germline V CDR1 and CDR2: MDHEN, SYDVKM. Trimming took 4 bases from V and 5 from J; bases not matched to a gene: 22. The CDR3 coding sequence is TGTGCCAGCAGTTCCCCTCTAGACGCCGGTCGGACAGGGGGAGGGGAGACCCAGTACTTC. Its protein is CASSSPLDAGRTGGGETQYF.

The V call is TRBV7-8, the J call TRBJ1-5; D not certain. Germline loops: CDR1 SGHVS, CDR2 FQNEAQ. Trimming left V 2 bases short and J 4 bases short, with 9 bases between. CDR3 size: 14 residues. The CDR3 DNA reads as TGTGCCAGCAGCTTACTTGCCGGGAATCAGCCCCAGCATTTT. Translation gives CASSLLAGNQPQHF.

The V call is TRBV30, the J call TRBJ2-3; D call uncertain. Trimming cost V 1 base and J 3 bases, with 5 bases left between them. Germline V gives CDR1 GTSNPN, CDR2 SVGIG (reference sequence). There are 12 residues in the CDR3. CDR3 sequence reads: CAWSASTDTQYF. CDR3 bases: TGTGCCTGGAGTGCTTCTACAGATACGCAGTATTTT. The variable domain in full, with the rest retrieved from reference TRBV30 and TRBJ2-3, is SQTIHQWPATLVQPVGSPLSLECTVEGTSNPNLYWYRQAAGRGLQLLFYSVGIGQISSEVPQNLSASRPQDRQFILSSKKLLLSDSGFYLCAWSASTDTQYFGPGTRLTVL.

J is TRBJ1-5 and V is TRBV7-2; D ambiguous. V lost 2 bases to trimming and J lost 2 bases, with 4 bases between them. The CDR3 covers 13 residues. Germline CDR1 SGHTA, CDR2 FQGNSA. The CDR3 here is CASSLYGNQPQHF. In nucleotides, the CDR3 is TGTGCCAGCAGCTTATATGGCAATCAGCCCCAGCATTTT.

The rearrangement links TRBV4-2 to TRBJ1-1, with D perhaps TRBD1 (5 bases). Trimming stripped 0 bases from V and 0 bases from J, with 23 bases between. The germline V gene has CDR1 LGHNA and CDR2 YNFKEQ. The CDR3 is made up of 20 amino acids. In DNA, the CDR3 is TGTGCCAGCAGCCAAGATCTGTTCCTGGGGGGATTATCAGTGAACACTGAAGCTTTCTTT. Amino acids: CASSQDLFLGGLSVNTEAFF.

V usage is TRBV23-1 and J usage is TRBJ2-1; D ambiguous. TRBV23-1 is assigned to the ORF class and has an uncertain function. With 4 bases removed from V and 0 bases from J, the gap between germline ends came to 7 bases. CDR3 length: 14 amino acids. The CDR3 coding sequence is TGCGCCAGCAGTCGGCAGGTCTCCTACAATGAGCAGTTCTTC. This sequence encodes CASSRQVSYNEQFF.

The V gene is TRBV27, the J gene TRBJ2-1, with unresolved D. The CDR3 has 15 residues. V was pared by 6 bases and J by 5 bases, with 17 bases between. Germline V gene data show CDR1 as MNHEY and CDR2 as SMNVEV (reference sequence). The CDR3 region is CASRLAGWANNEQFF. In DNA, the CDR3 is TGTGCCAGCAGGCTGGCAGGATGGGCAAACAATGAGCAGTTCTTC.

The gene calls are TRBV10-2 and TRBJ1-2; 9 bases align to TRBD1. Germline V gene lookup returns CDR1 WSHSY and CDR2 SAAADI. This CDR3 has 16 amino acids. Trimming took 5 bases from V and 3 from J; bases not matched to a gene: 10. The CDR3 nucleotides are TGCGCCAGCAGTCTGGACAGGGGTGGGGGGTACTATGGCTACACCTTC. It translates to CASSLDRGGGYYGYTF.

This clone was seen a single time. The V and J genes are TRBV5-6 and TRBJ1-2; possible D gene TRBD1, 6 bases. V was trimmed by 2 bases and J by 3 bases, leaving 14 bases between them. Per the germline V gene, CDR1 is SGHDT and CDR2 is YYEEEE. This CDR3 has 15 amino acids. The CDR3 region has the DNA TGTGCCAGCAGCTTTCCAGGGGAAACTGACTATGGCTACACCTTC. Its protein product is CASSFPGETDYGYTF.

This sequence joins TRBV9 and TRBJ1-1, with D possibly matching TRBD1 (5 bases). Germline loops: CDR1 SGDLS, CDR2 YYNGEE. The CDR3 runs to 14 residues. V was clipped by 0 bases and J by 4 bases, with 10 bases between them. DNA of the CDR3: TGTGCCAGCAGCGTAGACCGAAGGGGCACTGAAGCTTTCTTT. Translation: CASSVDRRGTEAFF.

This clone was seen more than once but under ten times. The V call is TRBV19, the J call TRBJ2-2; TRBD2 matches 7 bases. The CDR3 loop spans 14 amino acids. Trimming removed 10 bases from V and 4 bases from J; junction bases left unmatched: 9. Germline CDR1 reads LNHDA; CDR2 reads SQIVND (reference sequence). The CDR3 DNA reads as TGTGCCACTAGGGCGGGAGTTATCACCGGGGAGCTGTTTTTT. Protein product: CATRAGVITGELFF.

This chain connects TRBV7-9 to TRBJ1-6, with D unresolved. The CDR3 length is 13 residues. Germline CDR1 reads SEHNR; CDR2 reads FQNEAQ (reference sequence). The germline V and J ends were trimmed by 6 bases and 10 bases, with 13 bases remaining between them. CDR3 sequence (DNA): TGTGCCAGCAGTTTGGAGGGAAAGTCACCCCTCCACTTT. Protein sequence: CASSLEGKSPLHF.

This chain uses TRBV5-5 with TRBJ1-1; D is unclear. Trimming stripped 4 bases from V and 1 base from J, with 11 bases between. CDR1 and CDR2 from the germline V gene are SGHKS and YYEKEE (reference sequence). The CDR3 spans 14 residues. Written as DNA, the CDR3 is TGTGCCAGCAGCCCTGACGGGAGGAACACTGAAGCTTTCTTT. Protein product: CASSPDGRNTEAFF. The complete variable domain, with remaining parts taken from reference TRBV5-5 and TRBJ1-1, reads DAGVTQSPTHLIKTRGQQVTLRCSPISGHKSVSWYQQVLGQGPQFIFQYYEKEERGRGNFPDRFSARQFPNYSSELNVNALLLGDSALYLCASSPDGRNTEAFFGQGTRLTVV.

The chain combines TRBV28 with TRBJ2-5; TRBD1 aligns across 8 bases. Germline CDR1 reads MDHEN; CDR2 reads SYDVKM. V lost 5 bases, J lost 4 bases, and 6 bases stayed unmatched. The CDR3 has 14 residues. The CDR3 sequence is CASSPPDRAETQYF. CDR3 DNA sequence: TGTGCCAGCAGTCCCCCGGACAGGGCAGAGACCCAGTACTTC.

The chain carries TRBV9 and TRBJ1-5; 7 nucleotides agree with TRBD1. The CDR3 sequence is 13 residues long. Germline V gene lookup returns CDR1 SGDLS and CDR2 YYNGEE. J was trimmed by 10 bases and V by 4 bases; bases with no gene match: 8. This CDR3 is CASSRQGKGPQHF. The CDR3 DNA reads TGTGCCAGCAGCCGACAGGGTAAGGGTCCCCAGCATTTT. Together with reference TRBV9 and TRBJ1-5, the CDR3 gives the full variable domain: DSGVTQTPKHLITATGQRVTLRCSPRSGDLSVYWYQQSLDQGLQFLIQYYNGEERAKGNILERFSAQQFPDLHSELNLSSLELGDSALYFCASSRQGKGPQHFGDGTRLSIL.

This clone was recorded once. The chain carries TRBV29-1 and TRBJ2-3, with D perhaps TRBD1 (6 bases). The CDR3 has 12 amino acids. The germline V and J ends were trimmed by 7 bases and 1 base, with 9 bases remaining between them. Germline V gives CDR1 SQVTM, CDR2 ANQGSEA. The CDR3 nucleotides read TGCAGCGGGGGACACCGCACAGATACGCAGTATTTT. Translating gives CSGGHRTDTQYF.

This clone is a singleton in its sample. The chain is built from TRBV12-3 or TRBV12-4 and TRBJ1-2; D is possibly TRBD1 (6 bases). Between the trimmed V and J ends, which lost 4 bases and 5 bases, there was a span of 11 bases. The CDR3 contains 13 residues. The CDR3 reads CASSSTGYYGYTF. CDR3 DNA: TGTGCCAGCAGTTCAACAGGGTATTATGGCTACACCTTC.

The rearrangement links TRBV27 to TRBJ2-3; 9 positions match TRBD1. This CDR3 comprises 19 residues. The ends lost 3 bases at V and 0 bases at J; junction bases unmatched: 13. Germline loops: CDR1 MNHEY, CDR2 SMNVEV (reference sequence). This CDR3 reads CASSFYGTGFEGSTDTQYF. The CDR3 DNA is TGTGCCAGCAGTTTCTACGGGACAGGGTTTGAGGGTAGCACAGATACGCAGTATTTT.

Here the CDR3 reads CASSLAETGLSTDTQYF. CDR3 in DNA: TGCGCCAGCAGCTTGGCGGAGACAGGACTTAGCACAGATACGCAGTATTTT. The V gene is TRBV5-1, the J gene TRBJ2-3; TRBD1 might be the D (6 bases). Deletions cut 0 bases from V and 0 bases from J, with 14 bases between. The length of the CDR3 is 17 residues. Looked up from germline, CDR1 is SGHRS and CDR2 is YFSETQ.

The CDR3 DNA is TGTGCCAGCATGAAGGACAGGGACACCGGGGAGCTGTTTTTT. Translated: CASMKDRDTGELFF. The chain combines TRBV6-5 with TRBJ2-2; 8 nucleotides agree with TRBD1. Per germline, CDR1 MNHEY and CDR2 SVGAGI. The CDR3 runs 14 residues. The V gene end was trimmed by 7 bases and the J gene end by 3 bases; junction bases not matched to a gene: 4.

This chain connects TRBV5-1 to TRBJ1-2; 7 bases align to TRBD1. This CDR3 region has 16 residues. Germline V lookup: CDR1 SGHRS, CDR2 YFSETQ. After removal of 0 bases from V and 5 bases from J, the junction contained 10 bases not matched to a gene. CDR3 DNA sequence: TGCGCCAGCAGCTTGGAAGGGGGCGGATTCAATTATGGCTACACCTTC. Translated, it gives CASSLEGGGFNYGYTF.